This T cell receptor (beta chain) was observed in a study of cytomegalovirus exposure and HLA in healthy donors. The CDR3 sequence is 14 residues long. The germline CDR1 and CDR2 sequences are MDHEN and SYDVKM. J gave up 5 bases and V 4 bases, and 7 bases lay outside the gene matches. Study-wide points: Excluded: some indistinguishable V segments such as TRBV6-2 and TRBV6-3. Later analysis reportedly placed an Asian-associated ancestry cluster below the approximately 650-donor mean in N-insertions. In an earlier analysis, in some 500 donors, most V segments appeared productive either ~87% or ~30% of the time. High specificity and sensitivity for cytomegalovirus status were reported for the classifier.

In the case of this clone: Its antigen is not identified.

Vbeta (60) and Jbeta (13) primers were used in the PCR. Assay used: immunoSEQ multiplex PCR; TCRdb lists only in-frame clones, some missing. The repertoire includes roughly 100,000 clones, approximately 66% of them detected once, and around 9.9% sits in the top ten. The sample consisted of PBMCs. The source of this sequence is a middle-aged man in good health and CMV-seropositive. This chain joins TRBV28 and TRBJ1-1; TRBD1 aligns across 7 bases. The CDR3 loop is CASSYRGRGTEAFF. The CDR3 DNA sequence: TGTGCCAGCAGTTACAGGGGAAGGGGGACTGAAGCTTTCTTT.